Listed below are T cell receptor beta chains from one sample, sequenced in a study of T cell responses to AZD1222 COVID-19 vaccine. Measured with immunoSEQ multiplex PCR; TCRdb has only the in-frame clones, and not every one. The data show around 110,000 clones, 80% to 90% seen once. The source was peripheral blood, collected on day 0 of MenACWY control vaccination. The receptors stem from an adult in good health. Both conserved end residues are part of each CDR3. A D gene is named only where the DNA matches it firmly. Only some rows state a clone size, as once, few, many or a class for expanded clones.

>NA|TRBD1|TRBJ1-1|TRBV9|15
TGTGCCAGCAGCGATGGGACAGGGGGAGTCCATGAAGCTTTCTTT
CASSDGTGGVHEAFF
>once|NA|TRBJ1-4|TRBV10-3|16
TGTGCCATCAGTGAAGGGGAGGGGGCAACTAATGAAAAACTGTTTTTT
CAISEGEGATNEKLFF
>few|NA|TRBJ1-1|TRBV6-5|14
TGTGCCAGCACCAAACCCGGGGGAAACACTGAAGCTTTCTTT
CASTKPGGNTEAFF
>NA|NA|TRBJ2-5|TRBV7-2|13
TGTGCCAGCGGTATGGGCTACCAAGAGACCCAGTACTTC
CASGMGYQETQYF
>NA|NA|TRBJ1-2|TRBV29-1|13
TGCAGCGTTTCCGTCCGGGGGTTCTATGGCTACACCTTC
CSVSVRGFYGYTF
>few|NA|TRBJ2-7|TRBV28|14
TGTGCCTCTTCCACTGGAATTCCCGACTACGAGCAGTACTTC
CASSTGIPDYEQYF
>NA|NA|TRBJ1-3|TRBV19|16
TGTGCCAGTAGTCTCCAGGGCCCCCGCCCTGGAAACACCATATATTTT
CASSLQGPRPGNTIYF
>once|NA|TRBJ2-7|TRBV21-1|18
TGTGCCAGCAGCAAAGGTGTTGTGGACAGGGGCGGTGTTTACGAGCAGTACTTC
CASSKGVVDRGGVYEQYF
>NA|NA|TRBJ2-5|TRBV7-2|15
TGTGCCAGCAGTATATTCAGGTTAGGAGGAGAGACCCAGTACTTC
CASSIFRLGGETQYF
>NA|NA|TRBJ2-7|TRBV28|14
TGTGCCAGCAGTTTAGGACAGTACCATTACGAGCAGTACTTC
CASSLGQYHYEQYF
>NA|NA|TRBJ2-3|TRBV7-2|16
TGTGCCAGCAGCTCCGCTAGCGTCCCCCCTAGGAATACGCAGTATTTT
CASSSASVPPRNTQYF
>NA|TRBD2|TRBJ2-1|TRBV28|11
TGTGCCAGCAGTCGGACTAGGGAGCAGTTCTTC
CASSRTREQFF
>NA|NA|TRBJ1-5|TRBV19|15
TGTGCCAGTAGTCACGTCCCCATTGGGAATCAGCCCCAGCATTTT
CASSHVPIGNQPQHF
>NA|TRBD2|TRBJ2-3|TRBV6-6|15
TGTGCCGCCTCGACTAGCGGGGGGGGCACAGATACGCAGTATTTT
CAASTSGGGTDTQYF
>NA|NA|TRBJ1-1|TRBV4-3|12
TGCGCCAGCAGCCAAACGGGGGGTGAAGCTTTCTTT
CASSQTGGEAFF
>few|NA|TRBJ2-1|TRBV12-2|18
TGTGCAAGTCGCTTCTTTGGCAGGGTACTTTTCACCTACAATGAGCAGTTCTTC
CASRFFGRVLFTYNEQFF
>NA|NA|TRBJ2-3|TRBV6-5|15
TGTGCCAGCAGTTACCGGGGGGCCAGGACAGATACGCAGTATTTT
CASSYRGARTDTQYF
>NA|NA|TRBJ2-1|TRBV4-3|13
TGCGCCAGCAGCCAAGAGAGGACCAATGAGCAGTTCTTC
CASSQERTNEQFF
>NA|NA|TRBJ1-1|TRBV5-1|17
TGCGCCAGCAGCTTGGCCAGGGGATACAACATGAACACTGAAGCTTTCTTT
CASSLARGYNMNTEAFF
>NA|NA|TRBJ2-1|TRBV5-1|12
TGCGCCAGCAGCCGACAGGACAATGAGCAGTTCTTC
CASSRQDNEQFF
>NA|TRBD1|TRBJ2-7|TRBV11-3|15
TGTGCCAGCAGCGGGGACAGGGGCCATAGTTACGAGCAGTACTTC
CASSGDRGHSYEQYF
>NA|NA|TRBJ1-3|TRBV28|15
TGTGCCAGCAGCCCCCCGAACAGGGTTGGAAACACCATATATTTT
CASSPPNRVGNTIYF
>NA|NA|TRBJ2-3|TRBV24-1|15
TGTGCCACCAGTGACCCGCTAGTGAGAGGAGATACGCAGTATTTT
CATSDPLVRGDTQYF
>NA|TRBD1|TRBJ2-1|TRBV23-1|19
TGCGCCAGCAGGGAAGGGACAGGGGATCCCGCCTTCTCCTACAATGAGCAGTTCTTC
CASREGTGDPAFSYNEQFF
>NA|NA|TRBJ1-1|TRBV27|13
TGTGCCAGCAGTTTATATGCCTGGACTGAAGCTTTCTTT
CASSLYAWTEAFF
>NA|TRBD1|TRBJ2-1|TRBV7-6|16
TGTGCCAGCAGCCCCCTGTTGGGGACAGGGGCCCATGAGCAGTTCTTC
CASSPLLGTGAHEQFF
>NA|NA|TRBJ2-3|TRBV19|11
TGTGCCAGTAGTAACACAGATACGCAGTATTTT
CASSNTDTQYF
>NA|TRBD1|TRBJ1-5|TRBV6-5|15
TGTGCCAGCAGTTCAGGACAGGGGGCTAATCAGCCCCAGCATTTT
CASSSGQGANQPQHF
>NA|NA|TRBJ2-1|TRBV11-2|14
TGTGCCAGCAGCTTAACGTTCGGTGTGGTTGAGCAGTTCTTC
CASSLTFGVVEQFF
>NA|TRBD1|TRBJ1-1|TRBV5-4|14
TGTGCCAGCAGCCCAGGGGGGTACGGGACTGAAGCTTTCTTT
CASSPGGYGTEAFF
>NA|NA|TRBJ2-3|TRBV7-3|13
TGTGCCAGCAGCTCATCAGGGGCAGATACGCAGTATTTT
CASSSSGADTQYF
>NA|NA|TRBJ2-5|TRBV7-9|11
TGTGCCAGCAGCTTAGCTGAGGCCCAGTACTTC
CASSLAEAQYF
>NA|NA|TRBJ2-1|TRBV9|16
TGTGCCAGCAGCGTAGCTAGTAGGGGGTGGTACAATGAGCAGTTCTTC
CASSVASRGWYNEQFF
>once|NA|TRBJ2-3|TRBV10-3|14
TGTGCCATCAGCCCACAGGCCAGCACAGATACGCAGTATTTT
CAISPQASTDTQYF
>NA|NA|TRBJ1-2|TRBV9|16
TGTGCCAGCAGCGGGGGGACGGTGTCCCCTAACTATGGCTACACCTTC
CASSGGTVSPNYGYTF
>NA|TRBD2|TRBJ2-3|TRBV6-2/TRBV6-3|19
TGTGCCAGCAGTTGGAGTCCTAGCGGGGGCCCAAGAACCACAGATACGCAGTATTTT
CASSWSPSGGPRTTDTQYF
>NA|NA|TRBJ1-1|TRBV5-1|14
TGCGCCAGCAGCGCGCCAGGATTCTACACTGAAGCTTTCTTT
CASSAPGFYTEAFF
>NA|TRBD2|TRBJ2-1|TRBV5-1|15
TGCGCCAGCAGCTTGCTAGCGGGGGGGCCCCATGAGCAGTTCTTC
CASSLLAGGPHEQFF
>NA|NA|TRBJ2-5|TRBV30|13
TGTGCCTGGGGCCGTCCCCCGGGGGAGACCCAGTACTTC
CAWGRPPGETQYF
>NA|TRBD1|TRBJ1-4|TRBV7-9|15
TGTGCCAGCAGCTTAGGAGGGGGCAGAAATGAAAAACTGTTTTTT
CASSLGGGRNEKLFF
>NA|TRBD1|TRBJ1-2|TRBV18|16
TGTGCCAGCTCACCATCCCTAGAGGGGGCGAAATCCGGCTACACCTTC
CASSPSLEGAKSGYTF
>NA|TRBD1|TRBJ1-4|TRBV28|16
TGTGCCAGCAGTACCCGGACAGGGGGTTATGAGGAAAAACTGTTTTTT
CASSTRTGGYEEKLFF
>NA|TRBD1|TRBJ2-3|TRBV9|13
TGTGCCAGCACGGGACAGGACACAGATACGCAGTATTTT
CASTGQDTDTQYF
>few|NA|TRBJ2-7|TRBV5-1|13
TGCGCCAGCAGACATCCGGATCGGTCCGAGCAGTACTTC
CASRHPDRSEQYF
>once|NA|TRBJ1-1|TRBV5-1|13
TGCGCCAGCAGCTACGACAGGAACACTGAAGCTTTCTTT
CASSYDRNTEAFF
>few|NA|TRBJ1-2|TRBV27|16
TGTGCCAGCAGTTCCGATAAGCGGGGTTTTAACTATGGCTACACCTTC
CASSSDKRGFNYGYTF
>NA|NA|TRBJ2-3|TRBV4-1|15
TGCGCCAGCAGCCAAGGGTATGAGGGCACAGATACGCAGTATTTT
CASSQGYEGTDTQYF
>NA|TRBD1|TRBJ1-2|TRBV19|14
TGTGCCAGTAGTATCAGGGGGCGCTCCCATGGCTACACCTTC
CASSIRGRSHGYTF
>NA|TRBD1|TRBJ1-1|TRBV7-2|14
TGTGCCAGCAGCCATGGACAGGCCCACACTGAAGCTTTCTTT
CASSHGQAHTEAFF
>NA|TRBD2|TRBJ2-7|TRBV10-1|13
TGCGCCAGCAGTGCTAGCGGGCTAGGGGAGCAGTACTTC
CASSASGLGEQYF
>NA|TRBD1|TRBJ2-3|TRBV7-8|15
TGTGCCAGCAGCCAAAACAGGGGACCCACAGATACGCAGTATTTT
CASSQNRGPTDTQYF
>once|NA|TRBJ2-7|TRBV5-5|14
TGTGCCAGCAGCTTGTTACAGGGTGCCTACGAGCAGTACTTC
CASSLLQGAYEQYF
>NA|TRBD1|TRBJ1-6|TRBV7-8|14
TGTGCCAGCAGCCTTGACAGGGGGTGGTCACCCCTCCACTTT
CASSLDRGWSPLHF
>NA|TRBD1|TRBJ2-7|TRBV24-1|15
TGTGCCACCAGTGCTAAGGGGGCTGGGTCCTACGAGCAGTACTTC
CATSAKGAGSYEQYF
>NA|TRBD2|TRBJ2-1|TRBV9|15
TGTGCCAGCAGCGTGGGGACTAGACGTAGCAATGAGCAGTTCTTC
CASSVGTRRSNEQFF
>once|NA|TRBJ1-4|TRBV5-4|15
TGTGCCAGCAGCTTGAAAGAAGGGGGAGGTGAAAAACTGTTTTTT
CASSLKEGGGEKLFF
>few|TRBD1|TRBJ1-3|TRBV6-5|14
TGTGCCAGCAGGGACAGGGAGACTGGAAACACCATATATTTT
CASRDRETGNTIYF
>NA|NA|TRBJ1-5|TRBV6-5|14
TGTGCCAGCAGTCTGGGGGGTTATAATCAGCCCCAGCATTTT
CASSLGGYNQPQHF
>NA|TRBD2|TRBJ2-3|TRBV3-1/TRBV3-2|15
TGTGCCAGCAGCCAGGGGTCCACCGGGGGGGATACGCAGTATTTT
CASSQGSTGGDTQYF
>NA|NA|TRBJ2-3|TRBV9|11
TGTGCCAGCAGCGTAGCCCAGACGCAGTATTTT
CASSVAQTQYF